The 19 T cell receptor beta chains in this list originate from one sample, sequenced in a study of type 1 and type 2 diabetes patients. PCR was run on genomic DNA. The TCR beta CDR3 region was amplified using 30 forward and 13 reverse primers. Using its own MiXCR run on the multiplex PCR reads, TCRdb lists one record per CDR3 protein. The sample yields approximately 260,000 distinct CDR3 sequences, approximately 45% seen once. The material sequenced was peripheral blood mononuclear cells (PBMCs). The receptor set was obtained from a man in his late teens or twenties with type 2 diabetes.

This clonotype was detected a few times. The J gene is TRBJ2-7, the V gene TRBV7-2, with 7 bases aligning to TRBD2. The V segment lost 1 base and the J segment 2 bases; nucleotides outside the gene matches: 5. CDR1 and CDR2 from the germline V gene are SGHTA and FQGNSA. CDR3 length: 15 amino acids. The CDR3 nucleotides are TGTGCCAGCAGCTTAGTGGCGGGGGTGGCCTACGAGCAGTACTTC. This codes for CASSLVAGVAYEQYF.

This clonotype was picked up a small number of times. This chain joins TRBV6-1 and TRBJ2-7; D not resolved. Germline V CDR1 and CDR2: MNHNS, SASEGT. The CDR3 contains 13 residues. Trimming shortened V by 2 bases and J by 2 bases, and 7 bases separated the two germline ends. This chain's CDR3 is CASSELAAYEQYF. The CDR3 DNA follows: TGTGCCAGCAGTGAACTGGCAGCCTACGAGCAGTACTTC.

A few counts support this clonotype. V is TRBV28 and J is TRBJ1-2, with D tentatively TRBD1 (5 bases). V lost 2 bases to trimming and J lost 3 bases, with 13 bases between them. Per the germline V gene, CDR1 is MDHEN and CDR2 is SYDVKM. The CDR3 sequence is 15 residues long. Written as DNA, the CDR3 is TGTGCCAGCAGTTTACCGGGGGACTTTTACTATGGCTACACCTTC. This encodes CASSLPGDFYYGYTF.

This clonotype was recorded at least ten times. The CDR3 protein is CSASRGTGTQPQHF. In nucleotides, the CDR3 is TGCAGTGCTAGTAGGGGGACAGGTACTCAGCCCCAGCATTTT. The chain uses TRBV20-1 and TRBJ1-5; 8 nucleotides agree with TRBD1. This CDR3 is built from 14 residues. Germline assignment: CDR1 DFQATT and CDR2 SNEGSKA (reference sequence). Germline trimming cut 3 bases from V and 6 bases from J; bases unmatched to any gene: 7.

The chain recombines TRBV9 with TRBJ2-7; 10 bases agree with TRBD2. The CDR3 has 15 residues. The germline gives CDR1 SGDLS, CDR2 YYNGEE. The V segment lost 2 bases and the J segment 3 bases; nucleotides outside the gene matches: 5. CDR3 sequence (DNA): TGTGCCAGCAGCGTCGGGAGCGGGGGGGTCTACGAGCAGTACTTC. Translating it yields CASSVGSGGVYEQYF.

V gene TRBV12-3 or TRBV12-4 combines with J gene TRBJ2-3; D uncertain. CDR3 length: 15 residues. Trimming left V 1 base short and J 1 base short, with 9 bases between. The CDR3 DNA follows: TGTGCCAGCAGTTTAGAGGGATATGGCACAGATACGCAGTATTTT. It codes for CASSLEGYGTDTQYF.

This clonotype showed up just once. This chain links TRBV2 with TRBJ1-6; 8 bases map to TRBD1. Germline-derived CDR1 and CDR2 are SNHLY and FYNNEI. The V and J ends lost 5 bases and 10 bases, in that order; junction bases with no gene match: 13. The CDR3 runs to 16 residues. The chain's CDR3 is CASSTTGVPRNSPLHF. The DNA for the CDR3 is TGTGCCAGCAGTACGACAGGGGTCCCGAGGAACTCACCCCTCCACTTT.

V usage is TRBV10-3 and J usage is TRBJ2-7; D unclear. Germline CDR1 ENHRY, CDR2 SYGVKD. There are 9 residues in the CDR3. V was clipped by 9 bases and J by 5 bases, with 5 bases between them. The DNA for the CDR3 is TGTGCCATACCCCACGAGCAGTACTTC. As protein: CAIPHEQYF.

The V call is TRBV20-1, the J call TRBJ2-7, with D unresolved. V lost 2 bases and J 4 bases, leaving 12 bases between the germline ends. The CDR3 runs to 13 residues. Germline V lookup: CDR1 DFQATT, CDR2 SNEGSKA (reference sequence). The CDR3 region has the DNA TGCAGTGCTAGAAAGTTAGAGACTTACGAGCAGTACTTC. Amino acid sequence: CSARKLETYEQYF.

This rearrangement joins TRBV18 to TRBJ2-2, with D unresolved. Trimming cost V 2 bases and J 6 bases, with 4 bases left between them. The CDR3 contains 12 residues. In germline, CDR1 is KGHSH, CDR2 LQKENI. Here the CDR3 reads CASSPSAGELFF. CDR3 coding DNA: TGTGCCAGCTCACCATCCGCCGGGGAGCTGTTTTTT. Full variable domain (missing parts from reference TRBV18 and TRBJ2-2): NAGVMQNPRHLVRRRGQEARLRCSPMKGHSHVYWYRQLPEEGLKFMVYLQKENIIDESGMPKERFSAEFPKEGPSILRIQQVVRGDSAAYFCASSPSAGELFFGEGSRLTVL.

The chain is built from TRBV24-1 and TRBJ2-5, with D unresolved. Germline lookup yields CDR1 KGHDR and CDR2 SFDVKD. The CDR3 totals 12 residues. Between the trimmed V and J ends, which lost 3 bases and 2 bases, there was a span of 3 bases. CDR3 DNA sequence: TGTGCCACCAGTGATCCGCAAGAGACCCAGTACTTC. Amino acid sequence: CATSDPQETQYF.

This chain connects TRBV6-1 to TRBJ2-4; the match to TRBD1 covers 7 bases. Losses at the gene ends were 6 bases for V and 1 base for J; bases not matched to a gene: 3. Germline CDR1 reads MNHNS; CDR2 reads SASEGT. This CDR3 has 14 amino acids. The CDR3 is CASRDRSAKNIQYF. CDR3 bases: TGTGCCAGCAGGGACAGGAGTGCCAAAAACATTCAGTACTTC.

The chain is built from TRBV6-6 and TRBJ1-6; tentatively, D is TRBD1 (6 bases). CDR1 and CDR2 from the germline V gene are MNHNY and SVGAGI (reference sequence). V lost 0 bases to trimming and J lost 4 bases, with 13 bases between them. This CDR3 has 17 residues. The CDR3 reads CASSYSNRDTYNSPLHF. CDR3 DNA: TGTGCCAGCAGTTACTCGAATCGGGACACATATAATTCACCCCTCCACTTT.

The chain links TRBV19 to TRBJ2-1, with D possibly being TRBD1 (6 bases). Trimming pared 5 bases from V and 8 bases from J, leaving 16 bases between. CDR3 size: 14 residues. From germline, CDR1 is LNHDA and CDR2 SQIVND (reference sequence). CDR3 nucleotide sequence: TGTGCCAGTAGTTCCGGGACAAGCTCCCATGAGCAGTTCTTC. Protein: CASSSGTSSHEQFF.

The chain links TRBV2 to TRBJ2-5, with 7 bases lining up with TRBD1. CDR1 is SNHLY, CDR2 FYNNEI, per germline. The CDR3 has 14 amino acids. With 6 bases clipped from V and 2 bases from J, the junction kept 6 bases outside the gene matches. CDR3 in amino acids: CASRRDSIQETQYF. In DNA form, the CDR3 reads TGTGCCAGCAGAAGGGACAGCATACAAGAGACCCAGTACTTC. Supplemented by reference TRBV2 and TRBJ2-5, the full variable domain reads EPEVTQTPSHQVTQMGQEVILRCVPISNHLYFYWYRQILGQKVEFLVSFYNNEISEKSEIFDDQFSVERPDGSNFTLKIRSTKLEDSAMYFCASRRDSIQETQYFGPGTRLLVL.

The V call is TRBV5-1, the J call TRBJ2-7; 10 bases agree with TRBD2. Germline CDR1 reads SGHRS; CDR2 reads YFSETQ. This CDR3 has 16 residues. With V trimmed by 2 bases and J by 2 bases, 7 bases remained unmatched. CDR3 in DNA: TGCGCCAGCAGCTTTCCCGGGACTAGCGATACCTACGAGCAGTACTTC. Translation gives CASSFPGTSDTYEQYF.

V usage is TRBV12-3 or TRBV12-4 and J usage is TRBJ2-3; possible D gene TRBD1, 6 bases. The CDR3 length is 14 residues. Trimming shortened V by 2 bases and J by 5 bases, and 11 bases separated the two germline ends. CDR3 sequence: CASSLRARGDTQYF. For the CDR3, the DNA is TGTGCCAGCAGTTTACGGGCCAGGGGAGATACGCAGTATTTT.

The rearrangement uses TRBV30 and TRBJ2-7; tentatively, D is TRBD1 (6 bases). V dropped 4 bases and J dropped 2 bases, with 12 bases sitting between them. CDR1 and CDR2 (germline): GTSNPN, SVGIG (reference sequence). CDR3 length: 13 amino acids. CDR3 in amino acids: CAWNGDKAYEQYF. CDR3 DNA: TGTGCCTGGAATGGGGACAAAGCCTACGAGCAGTACTTC.

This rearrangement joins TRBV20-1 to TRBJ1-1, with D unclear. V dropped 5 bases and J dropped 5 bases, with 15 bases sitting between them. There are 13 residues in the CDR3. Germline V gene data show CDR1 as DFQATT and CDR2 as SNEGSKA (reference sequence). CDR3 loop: CSAWPAGETEAFF. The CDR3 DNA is TGCAGTGCTTGGCCGGCGGGTGAGACTGAAGCTTTCTTT.